This T cell receptor (beta chain) came from a study of blood T cell repertoires in COVID-19. Study summary: Sources were T cells, B-cell-depleted T cells, or PBMCs; the material itself was cDNA or gDNA.

CDR1 and CDR2 from the germline V gene are LNHDA and SQIVND (reference sequence). CDR3 length equals 16 residues. J lost 3 bases, V lost 4 bases, and 7 bases had no gene match. The table lists this clone with a count of one. Other DNA sequences within the sample encode an identical CDR3. Sequencing was performed with immunoSEQ multiplex PCR; in TCRdb, only in-frame clones are kept and a portion is missing. The sample carries 210,000 or so clones, 75% to 85% recorded once. The material sequenced was peripheral blood. The TCR comes from a woman aged 25 to 39 with COVID-19, enrolled during active disease. This sequence joins TRBV19 and TRBJ2-3; 10 nucleotides align to TRBD1. The CDR3 spells CASSTPGTGATDTQYF. In DNA, the CDR3 is TGTGCCAGTAGTACCCCCGGGACAGGGGCGACAGATACGCAGTATTTT. The entire variable domain, with the rest obtained from reference TRBV19 and TRBJ2-3, is as follows: DGGITQSPKYLFRKEGQNVTLSCEQNLNHDAMYWYRQDPGQGLRLIYYSQIVNDFQKGDIAEGYSVSREKKESFPLTVTSAQKNPTAFYLCASSTPGTGATDTQYFGPGTRLTVL.